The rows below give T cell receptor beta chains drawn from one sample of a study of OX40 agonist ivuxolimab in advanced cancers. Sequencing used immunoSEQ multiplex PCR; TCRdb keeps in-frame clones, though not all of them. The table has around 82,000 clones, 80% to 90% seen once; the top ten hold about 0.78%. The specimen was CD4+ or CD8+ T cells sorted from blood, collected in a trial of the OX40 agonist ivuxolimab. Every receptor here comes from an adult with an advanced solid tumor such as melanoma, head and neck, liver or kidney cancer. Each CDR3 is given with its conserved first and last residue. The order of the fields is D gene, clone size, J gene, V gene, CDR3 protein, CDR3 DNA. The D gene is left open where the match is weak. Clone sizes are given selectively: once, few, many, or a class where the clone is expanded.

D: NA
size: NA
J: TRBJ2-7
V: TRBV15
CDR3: CATSRDLGRRLSYEQYF
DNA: TGTGCCACCAGCAGAGATCTTGGCAGGCGCCTCTCCTACGAGCAGTACTTC

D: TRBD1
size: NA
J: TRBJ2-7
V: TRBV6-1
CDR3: CASSEGTGGAYEQYF
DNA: TGTGCCAGCAGTGAAGGGACAGGGGGCGCCTACGAGCAGTACTTC

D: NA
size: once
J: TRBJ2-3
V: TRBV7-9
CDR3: CASSPPRLSTDTQYF
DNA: TGTGCCAGCAGCCCTCCCCGTCTTAGCACAGATACGCAGTATTTT

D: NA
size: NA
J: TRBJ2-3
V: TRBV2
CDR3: CASTYSTDTQYF
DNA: TGTGCCAGCACCTACAGCACAGATACGCAGTATTTT

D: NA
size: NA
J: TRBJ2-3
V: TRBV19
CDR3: CASKRGGGEDTQYF
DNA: TGTGCCAGTAAAAGGGGAGGGGGCGAGGATACGCAGTATTTT

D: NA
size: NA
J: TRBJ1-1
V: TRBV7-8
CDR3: CASSFTGETEAFF
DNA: TGTGCCAGCAGCTTCACAGGAGAAACTGAAGCTTTCTTT

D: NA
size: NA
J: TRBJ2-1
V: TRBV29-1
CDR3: CSARPPFGNEQFF
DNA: TGCAGCGCACGGCCTCCGTTTGGCAATGAGCAGTTCTTC

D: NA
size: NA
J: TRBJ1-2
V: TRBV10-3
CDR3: CAIRGGDYGYTF
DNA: TGTGCCATCAGGGGAGGGGACTATGGCTACACCTTC

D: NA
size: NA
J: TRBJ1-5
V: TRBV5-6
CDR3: CASSQSREQPQHF
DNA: TGTGCCAGCAGCCAGAGCAGAGAGCAGCCCCAGCATTTT

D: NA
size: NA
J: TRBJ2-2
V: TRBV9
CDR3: CASSAQYGELFF
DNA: TGTGCCAGCAGCGCCCAGTACGGGGAGCTGTTTTTT

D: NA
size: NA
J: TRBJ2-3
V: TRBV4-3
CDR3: CASSQDHEGLGTDTQYF
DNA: TGCGCCAGCAGCCAAGATCACGAGGGGTTGGGCACAGATACGCAGTATTTT

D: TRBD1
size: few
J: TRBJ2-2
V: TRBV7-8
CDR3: CASTRGTGTGRTGELFF
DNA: TGTGCCAGCACCCGTGGAACCGGGACAGGGCGGACCGGGGAGCTGTTTTTT

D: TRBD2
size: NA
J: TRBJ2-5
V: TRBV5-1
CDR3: CASSLGIAGGVETQYF
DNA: TGCGCCAGCAGCTTGGGGATAGCGGGAGGTGTGGAGACCCAGTACTTC

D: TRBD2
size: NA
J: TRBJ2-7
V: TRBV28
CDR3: CASSRGGGYEQYF
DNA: TGTGCCAGCAGTCGCGGGGGGGGCTACGAGCAGTACTTC

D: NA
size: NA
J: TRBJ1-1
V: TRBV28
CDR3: CASSSTRTEAFF
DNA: TGTGCCAGCAGCTCAACACGCACTGAAGCTTTCTTT

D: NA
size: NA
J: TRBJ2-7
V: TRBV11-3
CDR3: CASSLSSGNSYEQYF
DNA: TGTGCCAGCAGCTTAAGTAGCGGCAACTCCTACGAGCAGTACTTC

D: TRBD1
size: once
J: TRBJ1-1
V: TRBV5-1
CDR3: CASTPGTGGNTEAFF
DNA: TGCGCCAGCACCCCGGGGACAGGGGGAAACACTGAAGCTTTCTTT

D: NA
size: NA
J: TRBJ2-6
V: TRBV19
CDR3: CASSSREAGANVLTF
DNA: TGTGCCAGTAGTTCCAGGGAGGCCGGGGCCAACGTCCTGACTTTC

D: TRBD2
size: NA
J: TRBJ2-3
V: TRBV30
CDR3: CAWSVFGTSGSPRGQYF
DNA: TGTGCCTGGAGTGTATTTGGGACTAGCGGGAGCCCTAGGGGGCAGTATTTT

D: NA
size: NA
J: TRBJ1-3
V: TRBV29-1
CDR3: CSVGTGGGNTIYF
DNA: TGCAGCGTTGGGACGGGAGGTGGAAACACCATATATTTT

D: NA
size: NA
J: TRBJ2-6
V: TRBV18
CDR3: CASSPTGRGSGANVLTF
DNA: TGTGCCAGCTCACCGACAGGGAGGGGCTCTGGGGCCAACGTCCTGACTTTC

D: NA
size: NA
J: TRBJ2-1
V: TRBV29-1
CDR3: CSALPLFGSYNEQFF
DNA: TGCAGCGCCCTTCCCCTTTTTGGGTCCTACAATGAGCAGTTCTTC

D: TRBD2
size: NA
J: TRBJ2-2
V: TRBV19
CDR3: CASSKGLAGGSVTGELFF
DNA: TGTGCCAGTAGTAAGGGACTAGCGGGAGGTTCGGTCACCGGGGAGCTGTTTTTT

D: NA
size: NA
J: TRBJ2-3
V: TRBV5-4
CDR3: CASSLERDTQYF
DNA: TGTGCCAGCAGCCTGGAAAGAGATACGCAGTATTTT

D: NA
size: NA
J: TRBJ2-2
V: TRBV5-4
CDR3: CASSQPRSGTGELFF
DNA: TGTGCCAGCAGCCAGCCTCGGAGTGGCACCGGGGAGCTGTTTTTT

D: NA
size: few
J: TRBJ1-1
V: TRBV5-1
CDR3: CASSFPDSLQAFF
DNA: TGCGCCAGCAGCTTCCCTGACAGTCTACAAGCTTTCTTT

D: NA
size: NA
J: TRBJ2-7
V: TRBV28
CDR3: CASSLSNYEQYF
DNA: TGTGCCAGCAGTTTGTCAAACTACGAGCAGTACTTC

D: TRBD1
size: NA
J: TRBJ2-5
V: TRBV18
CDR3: CASSPLDRGDLETQYF
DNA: TGTGCCAGCTCACCACTCGACAGGGGAGATTTAGAGACCCAGTACTTC

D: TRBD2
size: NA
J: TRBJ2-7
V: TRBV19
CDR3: CASSVTSASYEQYF
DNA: TGTGCCAGTAGTGTTACTAGCGCCTCCTACGAGCAGTACTTC

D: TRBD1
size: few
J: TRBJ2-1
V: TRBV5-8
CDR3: CASTTRQGFIYEQFF
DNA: TGTGCCAGCACCACCCGACAGGGGTTTATCTATGAGCAGTTCTTC